These 17 T cell receptor beta chains originate from one sample sequenced in a study of blood T cell repertoires in COVID-19. TCRdb's table, derived via immunoSEQ multiplex PCR, lists solely in-frame clones and lacks some. The sample yields about 320,000 clones, more than 75% seen once. Sequences were obtained from PBMCs or T cells enriched from blood (not recorded which). All receptors derive from a man between 60 and 75 years old who had recovered from COVID-19.

The V gene is TRBV2, the J gene TRBJ2-1; 11 bases map to TRBD2. Germline V gives CDR1 SNHLY, CDR2 FYNNEI. The junction had 6 bases not matched to a gene; V was cut back by 3 bases and J by 8 bases. CDR3 length: 15 amino acids. Here the CDR3 reads CASSEVLAGAYEQFF. For the CDR3, the DNA is TGTGCCAGCAGTGAGGTACTAGCGGGAGCGTATGAGCAGTTCTTC.

Remarks on this clone: The junction departs from the called germline gene at one end, perhaps through a read error. This chain links TRBV7-7 with TRBJ1-5; D perhaps matches TRBD1 (6 bases). The CDR3 sequence is 17 residues long. CDR1 is SSHAT, CDR2 FNYEAQ, per germline (reference sequence). In DNA, the CDR3 is TGTGCTAGCAGCTTACAATTCCATAGACAGGCACCCCAGCCCCAGCATTTT. This translates into CASSLQFHRQAPQPQHF.

This chain's CDR3 is CASSNPGQGGYNSPLHF. In DNA form, the CDR3 reads TGTGCCAGTAGTAACCCAGGACAGGGCGGTTATAATTCACCCCTCCACTTT. The rearrangement links TRBV19 to TRBJ1-6; the match to TRBD1 covers 8 bases. Germline V gene sequence: CDR1 LNHDA, CDR2 SQIVND (reference sequence). The CDR3 length is 17 residues. After removal of 4 bases from V and 4 bases from J, the junction contained 9 bases not matched to a gene.

This rearrangement joins TRBV10-3 to TRBJ2-5, with D possibly matching TRBD1 (6 bases). Germline loops: CDR1 ENHRY, CDR2 SYGVKD. Trimming left V 2 bases short and J 3 bases short, with 13 bases between. CDR3 length equals 15 residues. The CDR3 reads CAISETTGSEETQYF. DNA of the CDR3: TGTGCCATCAGTGAGACCACAGGGAGTGAAGAGACCCAGTACTTC.

The chain carries TRBV7-9 and TRBJ1-2; the D is unclear. Trimming took 3 bases from V and 3 from J, leaving 8 bases between them. Per the germline V gene, CDR1 is SEHNR and CDR2 is FQNEAQ (reference sequence). The CDR3 is 13 residues long. CDR3 DNA sequence: TGTGCCAGCAGCTTTCCAGACTACTATGGCTACACCTTC. The encoded protein is CASSFPDYYGYTF.

This rearrangement joins TRBV4-1 to TRBJ1-2; tentative D call: TRBD1 (5 bases). From germline, CDR1 is MGHRA and CDR2 YSYEKL. The CDR3 contains 15 residues. Trimming removed 4 bases at V and 2 bases at J, with 14 bases between. The CDR3 nucleotides are TGCGCCAGCAGCCCCACTTGGACAACCAACTATGGCTACACCTTC. Residues: CASSPTWTTNYGYTF.

The chain links TRBV27 to TRBJ2-7, with D possibly TRBD2 on 5 matching bases. Germline V gives CDR1 MNHEY, CDR2 SMNVEV (reference sequence). The CDR3 sequence is 17 residues long. V lost 7 bases and J 2 bases, leaving 24 bases between the germline ends. Here the CDR3 DNA reads TGTGCCAGCAAACCCTTTGGGCGAGGGCAGGTCGCCTACGAGCAGTACTTC. This gives the protein CASKPFGRGQVAYEQYF.

This chain links TRBV5-4 with TRBJ2-7, with 10 bases matching TRBD2. The CDR3 contains 16 residues. Germline V gene data show CDR1 as SGHNT and CDR2 as YYREEE (reference sequence). V lost 3 bases and J lost 4; bases outside the gene matches: 10. The CDR3 reads CASSSFTASGGYEQYF. CDR3 in DNA: TGTGCCAGCAGCTCATTCACGGCTAGCGGGGGATACGAGCAGTACTTC.

The J gene is TRBJ2-2, the V gene TRBV7-9, with 11 nucleotides matching TRBD2. J gave up 3 bases and V 4 bases, and 10 bases lay outside the gene matches. Looked up from germline, CDR1 is SEHNR and CDR2 is FQNEAQ (reference sequence). CDR3 length: 18 residues. CDR3 nucleotide sequence: TGTGCCAGCAGCTCCTTGGGCGTACTAGCGGGAGACACCGGGGAGCTGTTTTTT. Amino acid sequence: CASSSLGVLAGDTGELFF. Using reference TRBV7-9 and TRBJ2-2 for the parts outside the CDR3, the full variable domain is DTGVSQNPRHKITKRGQNVTFRCDPISEHNRLYWYRQTLGQGPEFLTYFQNEAQLEKSRLLSDRFSAERPKGSFSTLEIQRTEQGDSAMYLCASSSLGVLAGDTGELFFGEGSRLTVL.

This chain connects TRBV7-2 to TRBJ1-6; maybe TRBD1 (5 bases). The V and J ends lost 5 bases and 8 bases respectively, with 16 bases between them. Germline V CDR1 and CDR2: SGHTA, FQGNSA. This CDR3 is 15 amino acids long. CDR3 loop: CASSRRVSGDSPLHF. DNA of the CDR3: TGTGCCAGCAGCCGCAGGGTATCAGGCGATTCACCCCTCCACTTT. The whole variable domain, remainder taken from reference TRBV7-2 and TRBJ1-6, is GAGVSQSPSNKVTEKGKDVELRCDPISGHTALYWYRQSLGQGLEFLIYFQGNSAPDKSGLPSDRFSAERTGGSVSTLTIQRTQQEDSAVYLCASSRRVSGDSPLHFGNGTRLTVT.

The CDR3 spells CASSSLGREAYQPQHF. The DNA for the CDR3 is TGTGCCAGCAGCTCCTTGGGCAGGGAAGCCTATCAGCCCCAGCATTTT. This chain uses TRBV5-5 with TRBJ1-5; weak D call: TRBD1 (5 bases). V dropped 3 bases and J dropped 5 bases, with 18 bases sitting between them. Germline V gene sequence: CDR1 SGHKS, CDR2 YYEKEE (reference sequence). CDR3 size: 16 residues. Full variable domain (outside the CDR3, taken from reference TRBV5-5 and TRBJ1-5): DAGVTQSPTHLIKTRGQQVTLRCSPISGHKSVSWYQQVLGQGPQFIFQYYEKEERGRGNFPDRFSARQFPNYSSELNVNALLLGDSALYLCASSSLGREAYQPQHFGDGTRLSIL.

This rearrangement joins TRBV10-1 to TRBJ2-1; 12 bases line up with TRBD2. Germline V gene data show CDR1 as WNHNN and CDR2 as SYGVQD (reference sequence). There are 16 residues in the CDR3. Trimming took 0 bases from V and 8 from J; bases not matched to a gene: 5. The CDR3 is CASSESTSGSNHEQFF. In nucleotides, the CDR3 is TGCGCCAGCAGTGAGTCGACTAGCGGGAGCAACCATGAGCAGTTCTTC.

In its sample, this clone was seen a few times. This chain uses TRBV3-1 (or the pseudogene TRBV3-2) with TRBJ2-2; 7 positions match TRBD1. V shed 4 bases, J shed 6 bases, and the junction held 14 bases outside the gene matches. CDR3 length: 17 residues. Germline V lookup: CDR1 LGHDT, CDR2 YNNKEL (reference sequence). CDR3 sequence (DNA): TGTGCCAGCAGCCCGCTAGGGGGCCCCACTAATTCCGGGGAGCTGTTTTTT. Protein: CASSPLGGPTNSGELFF.

The chain is built from TRBV15 and TRBJ1-4; 7 bases fit TRBD1. The trim removed 1 base at V and 4 bases at J, leaving 3 bases unmatched. Germline lookup yields CDR1 LNHNV and CDR2 YYDKDF (reference sequence). This CDR3 contains 15 residues. Here the CDR3 reads CATSRADRSNEKLFF. The CDR3 region has the DNA TGTGCCACCAGCAGAGCGGACAGGAGTAATGAAAAACTGTTTTTT. Full variable domain (outside the CDR3, taken from reference TRBV15 and TRBJ1-4): DAMVIQNPRYQVTQFGKPVTLSCSQTLNHNVMYWYQQKSSQAPKLLFHYYDKDFNNEADTPDNFQSRRPNTSFCFLDIRSPGLGDTAMYLCATSRADRSNEKLFFGSGTQLSVL.

The chain has TRBV19 and TRBJ2-7; tentative D call: TRBD1 (6 bases). CDR3 length equals 14 residues. CDR1 LNHDA and CDR2 SQIVND come from the germline V gene (reference sequence). V lost 4 bases to trimming and J lost 2 bases, with 12 bases between them. The CDR3 protein is CASSRGQQAYEQYF. Here the CDR3 DNA reads TGTGCCAGTAGTAGGGGGCAGCAGGCCTACGAGCAGTACTTC.

Here the CDR3 DNA reads TGCGCCAGCAGCCAAACCGGGACAGGGGTCATTCAGTACTTC. Protein product: CASSQTGTGVIQYF. The gene calls are TRBV4-1 and TRBJ2-4; 10 bases fit TRBD1. The CDR3 consists of 14 residues. After removal of 2 bases from V and 9 bases from J, the junction contained 4 bases not matched to a gene. Germline-derived CDR1 and CDR2 are MGHRA and YSYEKL.

V and J are TRBV6-5 and TRBJ1-4; D is unresolved. CDR1 and CDR2 (germline): MNHEY, SVGAGI. V was cut by 2 bases and J by 5 bases, with 9 bases left in between. CDR3 length: 14 amino acids. The CDR3 region has the DNA TGTGCCAGCAGTTACGGAGGGCAAAATGAAAAACTGTTTTTT. This gives the protein CASSYGGQNEKLFF.